A selection of T cell receptor beta chains follows, all from one sample in a study of blood T cell repertoires in COVID-19. Clones were read by immunoSEQ multiplex PCR, and TCRdb kept only the in-frame ones, dropping some. The sample yields roughly 190,000 clones, 86% seen once. Sequencing was done on a sample of peripheral blood. Receptors were obtained from a man aged 70 or older with acute or convalescent COVID-19. CDR3s include the opening cysteine and the closing phenylalanine or tryptophan. The order of the fields is CDR3 DNA, CDR3 protein, J gene, clone size, V gene, D gene. The D gene is left open where the match is weak. Only part of the rows carry a size: once, few, many, or a class if the clone is expanded.

CDR3 DNA: TGTGCCAGCAGTTTACCTGGGGGGGTTGACTCTGGAAACACCATATATTTT; CDR3 protein: CASSLPGGVDSGNTIYF; J gene: TRBJ1-3; clone size: -; V gene: TRBV28; D gene: -
CDR3 DNA: TGTGCCAGCAGTTACACAGGGAATGGAGGCTACACCTTC; CDR3 protein: CASSYTGNGGYTF; J gene: TRBJ1-2; clone size: -; V gene: TRBV6-2/TRBV6-3; D gene: -
CDR3 DNA: TGTGCCAGCAGTGATTTGTTAGTCAATCAGCCCCAGCATTTT; CDR3 protein: CASSDLLVNQPQHF; J gene: TRBJ1-5; clone size: once; V gene: TRBV6-1; D gene: -
CDR3 DNA: TGCGCCAGCAGGCTTGGGCCTCGTGACAATGAGCAGTTCTTC; CDR3 protein: CASRLGPRDNEQFF; J gene: TRBJ2-1; clone size: -; V gene: TRBV5-1; D gene: -
CDR3 DNA: TGCAGTGCTAAAGATCTTATTGAGCAGTTCTTC; CDR3 protein: CSAKDLIEQFF; J gene: TRBJ2-1; clone size: -; V gene: TRBV20-1; D gene: -
CDR3 DNA: TGTGCCAGCAGCTCCGGCGTAGGACTAGCGGGGGGGTTTAGCACAGATACGCAGTATTTT; CDR3 protein: CASSSGVGLAGGFSTDTQYF; J gene: TRBJ2-3; clone size: -; V gene: TRBV7-3; D gene: TRBD2
CDR3 DNA: TGCGCCAGCAGCTTTCTCCAGCGGGGAAACGGCGGGGAGCTGTTTTTT; CDR3 protein: CASSFLQRGNGGELFF; J gene: TRBJ2-2; clone size: -; V gene: TRBV5-1; D gene: TRBD2
CDR3 DNA: TGTGCCAGCAGTTACTCAGGGGACAGCAAAACGGAGACCCAGTACTTC; CDR3 protein: CASSYSGDSKTETQYF; J gene: TRBJ2-5; clone size: -; V gene: TRBV6-5; D gene: TRBD1
CDR3 DNA: TGTGCCAGCAGTCCCGGGACAGATAATTCACCCCTCCACTTT; CDR3 protein: CASSPGTDNSPLHF; J gene: TRBJ1-6; clone size: -; V gene: TRBV6-5; D gene: TRBD1
CDR3 DNA: TGCGCCAGCAGCTTGGGGAGTGCCAACGTTAAAAGAAATCGCGCTGAAGCTTTCTTT; CDR3 protein: CASSLGSANVKRNRAEAFF; J gene: TRBJ1-1; clone size: -; V gene: TRBV5-1; D gene: -
CDR3 DNA: TGTGCCAGCAGCAAACTAGGGACAGCCCAAGAGACCCAGTACTTC; CDR3 protein: CASSKLGTAQETQYF; J gene: TRBJ2-5; clone size: -; V gene: TRBV9; D gene: TRBD1
CDR3 DNA: TGCGCCAGCAGGGGCGGGAGCACCCCCGAGACCCAGTACTTC; CDR3 protein: CASRGGSTPETQYF; J gene: TRBJ2-5; clone size: -; V gene: TRBV5-1; D gene: TRBD2
CDR3 DNA: TGCGCCAGCACCCTGCCTAGCGGAGACACCGGGGAGCTGTTTTTT; CDR3 protein: CASTLPSGDTGELFF; J gene: TRBJ2-2; clone size: -; V gene: TRBV10-2; D gene: TRBD2
CDR3 DNA: TGTGCCAGCATCAGGGATCGGTACACCTTC; CDR3 protein: CASIRDRYTF; J gene: TRBJ1-2; clone size: -; V gene: TRBV2; D gene: -
CDR3 DNA: TGTGCCAGGACAATGGACAGAAATAATGAAAAACTGTTTTTT; CDR3 protein: CARTMDRNNEKLFF; J gene: TRBJ1-4; clone size: -; V gene: TRBV7-3; D gene: -
CDR3 DNA: TGTGCTAGTGGTCCCACGCAGGGAGGAAGGGCTGAAGCTTTCTTT; CDR3 protein: CASGPTQGGRAEAFF; J gene: TRBJ1-1; clone size: once; V gene: TRBV12-5; D gene: -
CDR3 DNA: TGTGCCAGCAGCTTAGGAGGGCAGAACACTGAAGCTTTCTTT; CDR3 protein: CASSLGGQNTEAFF; J gene: TRBJ1-1; clone size: -; V gene: TRBV11-2; D gene: -
CDR3 DNA: TGTGCCAGCAGTCCCCCTGGAGCCGGTGGTGAAAAACTGTTTTTT; CDR3 protein: CASSPPGAGGEKLFF; J gene: TRBJ1-4; clone size: -; V gene: TRBV27; D gene: -